The 18 T cell receptor beta chains in this list originate from one sample, sequenced in a study of monozygotic twins with inflammatory bowel disease. TCRdb re-called the 5' RACE reads; one entry per CDR3 protein, DNA not given. This listing includes a few hundred thousand distinct CDR3 sequences. The sequenced sample consisted of blood. Receptors originate from a human donor with ulcerative colitis or Crohn's disease, or a healthy co-twin of an affected twin (not recorded which).

V usage is TRBV19 and J usage is TRBJ2-4; TCRdb returns TRBD1, unconfirmable since there is no DNA. Germline loops: CDR1 LNHDA, CDR2 SQIVND (reference sequence). The CDR3 spans 17 residues. The CDR3 reads CASSNIPGQLSKNIQYF.

The rearrangement joins TRBV2 to TRBJ2-7; checking the TCRdb D call of TRBD1 is not possible without DNA. This CDR3 has 15 residues. From germline, CDR1 is SNHLY and CDR2 FYNNEI. The CDR3 loop reads CASSDRDTGTYEQYF.

The J gene is TRBJ2-5, the V gene TRBV7-2; with no DNA, the TCRdb D assignment of TRBD2 cannot be verified. This CDR3 is 16 amino acids long. Germline-derived CDR1 and CDR2 are SGHTA and FQGNSA. The CDR3 here is CASSLGTSGGQETQYF.

The chain combines TRBV11-2 with TRBJ2-1; the TRBD1 assignment by TCRdb is unverifiable without DNA. There are 15 residues in the CDR3. Germline values: CDR1 SGHAT, CDR2 FQNNGV. This CDR3 is CASSLAQGVYNEQFF.

The chain is built from TRBV15 and TRBJ2-1; as DNA is missing, the TRBD1 call by TCRdb cannot be tested. Germline V gene lookup returns CDR1 LNHNV and CDR2 YYDKDF (reference sequence). The CDR3 contains 13 residues. CDR3 region: CATSKLQGDEQFF. Using reference TRBV15 and TRBJ2-1 for the parts outside the CDR3, the full variable domain is DAMVIQNPRYQVTQFGKPVTLSCSQTLNHNVMYWYQQKSSQAPKLLFHYYDKDFNNEADTPDNFQSRRPNTSFCFLDIRSPGLGDTAMYLCATSKLQGDEQFFGPGTRLTVL.

The chain uses TRBV4-3 and TRBJ1-1. The CDR3 totals 15 residues. CDR1 and CDR2 from the germline V gene are LGHNA and YSLEER. This CDR3 reads CASSQDRVLNTEAFF.

The J gene is TRBJ2-6, the V gene TRBV10-3. Germline V CDR1 and CDR2: ENHRY, SYGVKD. The CDR3 extends over 14 amino acids. CDR3 amino acids: CAIRPSSGANVLTF.

The chain recombines TRBV5-1 with TRBJ2-6; the TCRdb D gene call, TRBD1, has no DNA to confirm it. The CDR3 loop spans 16 amino acids. Germline CDR1 is SGHRS and CDR2 is YFSETQ. The CDR3 sequence is CASGRQGASGANVLTF.

The V and J genes are TRBV6-6 and TRBJ2-7; TCRdb selects TRBD1, and the lack of DNA leaves this call unchecked. Germline V gene data show CDR1 as MNHNY and CDR2 as SVGAGI (reference sequence). This CDR3 region has 13 residues. The CDR3 loop is CASTPGTGYEQYF.

The chain recombines TRBV7-2 with TRBJ1-5; with no DNA, the TCRdb D assignment of TRBD1 cannot be verified. This CDR3 comprises 14 residues. The germline V gene encodes CDR1 SGHTA and CDR2 FQGNSA. CDR3: CASSARQGNQPQHF. Supplemented by reference TRBV7-2 and TRBJ1-5, the full variable domain reads GAGVSQSPSNKVTEKGKDVELRCDPISGHTALYWYRQSLGQGLEFLIYFQGNSAPDKSGLPSDRFSAERTGGSVSTLTIQRTQQEDSAVYLCASSARQGNQPQHFGDGTRLSIL.

The chain has TRBV27 and TRBJ2-7; no DNA is available, so the TRBD1 call from TCRdb remains unchecked. Per the germline V gene, CDR1 is MNHEY and CDR2 is SMNVEV (reference sequence). This CDR3 contains 14 residues. CDR3 residues: CASSLGRSRDEQYF.

V usage is TRBV5-1 and J usage is TRBJ2-1; TCRdb proposes TRBD2, but this gene call is untestable without DNA. The CDR3 is 16 amino acids. Germline V lookup: CDR1 SGHRS, CDR2 YFSETQ. Here the CDR3 reads CASSLGPEGGSNEQFF.

The gene calls are TRBV3-1 and TRBJ1-2; TCRdb outputs TRBD1, but without DNA this stays unchecked. The length of the CDR3 is 15 residues. Germline V gives CDR1 LGHDT, CDR2 YNNKEL (reference sequence). The CDR3 is CASSQADRVTYGYTF.

The rearrangement links TRBV15 to TRBJ1-2; the D call of TRBD1 rests on TCRdb alone, since no DNA is present to check it. This CDR3 is built from 14 residues. Per the germline V gene, CDR1 is LNHNV and CDR2 is YYDKDF (reference sequence). The CDR3 loop is CATSMEGDRYGYTF.

The CDR3 spells CASSQKAGANVLTF. The chain uses TRBV3-1 and TRBJ2-6. Germline V gene data show CDR1 as LGHDT and CDR2 as YNNKEL (reference sequence). The length of the CDR3 is 14 residues.

The chain carries TRBV7-2 and TRBJ2-2; absent DNA, TCRdb's TRBD1 call cannot be checked. Germline assignment: CDR1 SGHTA and CDR2 FQGNSA. This CDR3 region has 17 residues. CDR3 loop: CASSSRHSGTNTGELFF.

The rearrangement links TRBV12-3 or TRBV12-4 to TRBJ2-7; lacking DNA, the TRBD1 call made by TCRdb goes unchecked. The CDR3 has 15 amino acids. The CDR3 is CASSLSGQFSYEQYF.

The chain uses TRBV5-1 and TRBJ1-1; the D call of TRBD1 rests on TCRdb alone, since no DNA is present to check it. Per germline, CDR1 SGHRS and CDR2 YFSETQ. The CDR3 covers 15 residues. CDR3 amino acids: CASSTWDRVDTEAFF.